Sequencing of this T cell receptor beta chain was carried out in a study of cytomegalovirus exposure and HLA in healthy donors (dated by TCRdb to about 2017). Looking at the study overall: An earlier analysis of some 500 of the donors reported about 250 Gb of sequence data and 117 million unique TCR beta sequences from about 200 million T cells. Roughly 300 gigabases of sequencing data and some 85 million unique TCR sequences were included in an early release covering roughly 700 HLA-typed donors. Among the roughly 390 genotyped donors, about 85% belonged to the genetic ancestry cluster associated with self-reported Caucasian donors. The study was designed to test whether signatures of past pathogen exposure could be identified by cataloging public T cell receptors. The study used immunosequencing to profile the T cell repertoires of approximately 630 subjects and linked those repertoires to cytomegalovirus serostatus. In addition to the first cohort of around 670 subjects, a separate validation cohort of under 150 different subjects was used. To predict cytomegalovirus infection status, the study combined high-throughput TCR immunosequencing, statistical association of individual TCRs with disease status, and machine learning. A later analysis re-analyzed previously published TCR beta repertoires from about 600 donors and added high-resolution HLA genotyping to study TCR occurrence patterns. In the later analysis, no new phenotypic data were used to find candidate immune exposures; instead, reliance was placed on TCR beta sequences and their occurrence across donors. An earlier analysis of approximately 640 of the donors applied high-throughput TCR beta sequencing to assess whether each TCR beta V gene segment acted as functional or pseudogenic. Donor age, sex, ethnicity and CMV serostatus were compiled together with the repertoire data. A later genetic analysis used genome-wide SNP genotypes for about 60% of the 666 donors, treating that subset as a discovery cohort. Every discovery cohort repertoire had been produced on one sequencing platform. Class I and class II HLA loci were covered by the typing at four-digit resolution. The number of donors typed differed by locus, with 629-630 for A, B, C, DRB1 and DQB1, roughly 520 for DQA1, 600 to 610 for DPA1, and around 430 for DPB1. Roughly five DR-DQ haplotypes were treated as single units for association and clustering because of strong linkage in the cohort. Among around 400 genotyped donors of the cohort, an average of about 220,000 unique TCR beta nucleotide sequences was sequenced per donor, of which roughly 17% were non-productive. The paper as a whole reports these results and caveats: In a later genetic analysis, fewer N-insertions in productive TCRs were reported among donors in an Asian-associated ancestry cluster than the roughly 640-donor mean. The only immune exposure information available for the cohort was CMV serostatus. A later analysis reported that several top co-occurrence clusters appeared linked to parvovirus B19, influenza, CMV and Epstein-Barr virus. In an earlier analysis of 587 of the donors, most TCR beta V segments appeared in productive rearrangements about 87% or about 30% of the time, broadly matching IMGT annotations. Seventeen rarely observed V segments, including chromosome 9 orphons, were excluded from the earlier analysis of approximately 500 of the donors because counts were too low. The authors suggested that the approach could potentially be extended to other disease states and immunological phenotypes. Across donors, most TCR sequences were observed very rarely, whereas some public TCRs were present in many individuals. The sequencing pipeline was judged likely to have produced a cluster of highly shared sequence variants as a technical artifact. Linkage disequilibrium might explain the correlated functional status among segregating V segments, but an unknown experimental factor could not be ruled out. In vitro tests confirmed that a few of the cytomegalovirus-associated TCR beta chains recognize cytomegalovirus antigens. Presence/absence analyses assumed roughly uniform sequencing depth across donors, an assumption that may not hold. When HLA alleles, especially DR and DQ, strongly co-occurred, attributing TCR associations to individual alleles was difficult. In a later analysis, TCR association rates were found to vary across HLA loci, with the most associated TCRs seen for DRB1 alleles and the fewest for HLA-C alleles. Only TCR beta chains were sequenced in this cohort, and the absence of alpha or paired-chain data limited detectable features. V-gene and J-gene trimming of TCR beta chains was associated with a missense DCLRE1C variant in a later genetic analysis, and the association was replicated in an independent cohort. A further reported finding was that TCR beta sequences accurately predicted the HLA-A and HLA-B alleles for most subjects in the first cohort. The study gave a list of about 170 TCR beta chains associated with cytomegalovirus. Because HLA typing was missing for some donors at each locus, association tests included only the typed subset. The classifier was reported to diagnose cytomegalovirus status with high specificity and sensitivity in both the original and validation cohorts. In a later analysis, 16,951 TCR beta sequences were associated with specific HLA alleles at a false discovery rate of 0.05. In a later analysis, HLA-associated TCR beta chains were found to be more clonally expanded and to have lower generation probabilities than equally common non-associated chains. Most CMV-associated TCR beta chains appeared to be HLA-restricted in a later analysis, and the HLA associations seemed to be driven largely by CMV exposure. Because the 87-base-pair reads could not distinguish some IMGT-functional V segments, including TRBV6-2 and TRBV6-3, those segments were excluded.

Reading from cysteine to phenylalanine, the CDR3 counts 18 amino acids. Only the CDR3 part of the read is kept: 54 bases, read in frame from the first base. CDR1 and CDR2 are read off the germline V gene as SGHRS and YFSETQ. Trimmed from V: 4 bases; trimmed from J: 4 bases; junction bases lacking a gene match: 11. Regarding this clone: Its antigen is currently not known. No much larger clone is present one base from it, and per-base qualities are unavailable.

The cohort consisted of 600 or so healthy bone marrow donors. Cohort members were all nominally healthy when sampled, although unrecorded immune exposures were likely present. The donor tested CMV seronegative and was one of the 352 seronegative cohort members. Each donor provided a peripheral blood sample, and peripheral blood mononuclear cells were used for TCR beta sequencing. Genomic DNA extraction from the blood cell samples was performed with the Qiagen DNeasy Blood Extraction Kit. The library came from the immunoSEQ multiplex PCR assay. For the multiplex PCR, a mixture combining 60 forward primers for TCR Vbeta segments and 13 reverse primers for TCR Jbeta segments was used. Amplification of the CDR3 region of rearranged TCR beta genes was performed with a multiplex PCR assay on genomic DNA. Amplified TCR beta libraries were sequenced as 87-base-pair reads on the Illumina HiSeq System. The source study handled its data this way. In a later analysis, around 80 million unique TCR beta chains were counted across the 650 to 700 repertoires, and roughly 9.9 million of these chains were shared by at least two donors. Raw reads were error-corrected and collapsed into unique sequences by a nearest-neighbor algorithm in which closely related sequences were merged to remove PCR and sequencing errors. To assign V, D and J gene segments, CDR3 sequences were aligned to IMGT reference sequences. Each retained sequence needed at least a six-nucleotide match to both a V gene segment and a J gene segment. Rearrangements were classified as productive when the CDR3 lacked stop codons and remained in frame with V and J, and all other rearrangements were classified as non-productive. Following IMGT convention, CDR3 was defined as the stretch from the second conserved V-encoded cysteine up to the conserved J-encoded phenylalanine. In an earlier analysis of roughly 580 of the donors, sequences lacking an unambiguous match to a single V gene segment were excluded. An earlier analysis of fewer than 750 of the donors called V segments functional above 56.7% productive rearrangements and segregating when the between-donor standard deviation exceeded 5%. A statistical classification framework was built to diagnose cytomegalovirus status from the catalog of TCR beta chain sequences. In a later analysis, TCR nucleotide sequences were compared against IMGT/GENE-DB human TR gene sequences so that V and J genes could be assigned. A later analysis assigned CDR3 sequences and most-parsimonious VDJ recombination scenarios with the TCRdist pipeline. In a later analysis, each TCR beta chain was defined by its CDR3 amino acid sequence together with its V-gene family, and reads lacking a unique V-gene family were excluded. To address suspected cross-contamination and a sequencing artifact, a later analysis removed several hundred highly shared, low-generation-probability nucleotide sequences. In a later analysis, a clonal expansion index for each public chain was calculated from normalized within-repertoire ranks of inferred template counts. In a later analysis, generation probabilities were computed using a VDJ recombination model fitted to out-of-frame rearrangements, and the results were checked against IGoR. In a later analysis, TCR-TCR, TCR-HLA and TCR-CMV co-occurrence was scored with hypergeometric tests, and a repertoire-size bias correction was applied to TCR pairs. False discovery rates were estimated in a later analysis by permuting HLA or CMV assignments 20 times. In a later analysis, co-occurring TCRs were grouped using DBSCAN, with TCRdist sequence similarity added in when clustering inside HLA-allele-positive subsets. Co-occurrence clustering excluded repertoires with fewer than 30,000 or more than 120,000 public chains, plus five with anomalous nucleotide sharing. Held by TCRdb, this immuneACCESS table contains in-frame sequences only and omits some clones. Under half of the omission traces to an unresolved V gene where checked; the cause of the rest is unknown. That table gives V, J and clone size, and the DNA gave D and trimming. The sample has 100,000 or so clones on record, approximately 80% of them singletons. Of the sample, 4.5% to 6% is held by the ten largest clones.

The clonotype originates from a middle-aged woman in good health and CMV-seronegative. The sample taken for sequencing was PBMCs. Here the chain combines TRBV5-1 and TRBJ2-2; TRBD2 aligns with 12 central bases. The CDR3 sequence is CASSPTASGGDGTGELFF. The DNA is TGCGCCAGCAGCCCCACAGCTAGCGGGGGGGACGGCACCGGGGAGCTGTTTTTT.